This TCR beta chain was captured in a study of neurological immune-mediated disorders. Via MiXCR, TCRdb re-called the 5' RACE reads, giving one row per CDR3 protein. The table shows tens of thousands of distinct CDR3 sequences, with roughly 26% occurring only once. With 4 bases removed from V and 2 bases from J, the gap between germline ends came to 14 bases. This CDR3 region has 15 residues. CDR1 is SGHAT and CDR2 is FQNNGV in the germline V gene. The specimen was PBMCs. The TCR sequence derives from a woman aged 70-85 years in good health. The V call is TRBV11-2, the J call TRBJ1-1, with unresolved D. CDR3 loop: CASSSFRTGNTEAFF. The CDR3 coding sequence is TGTGCCAGCAGCTCATTCCGGACGGGTAACACTGAAGCTTTCTTT.